Listed below are T cell receptor beta chains from one sample, sequenced in a study of shared clonotypes between healthy human individuals. Clones were read by immunoSEQ multiplex PCR, and TCRdb kept only the in-frame ones, dropping some. The data show about 1.1 million clones, roughly 74% seen once. The sample taken for sequencing was memory CD4+ T cells from PBMCs. The receptors shown here come from a man younger than 30 in good health. Some clones in this sample may be carry-over from other donors' samples. The CDR3 runs from the conserved cysteine through the conserved F or W. The D gene is left open where the match is weak. Size values are once, few and many counts, or a class for expanded clones, and some rows have none.

size	D	V	J	CDR3	DNA
NA	NA	TRBV28	TRBJ1-1	CASSLQGYGTEAFF	TGTGCCAGCAGTTTACAGGGTTATGGGACTGAAGCTTTCTTT
NA	NA	TRBV30	TRBJ2-5	CAWSRGATSRETQYF	TGTGCCTGGAGCCGTGGAGCTACTAGCAGAGAGACCCAGTACTTC
NA	TRBD1	TRBV7-8	TRBJ1-5	CASSTSGTGQPQHF	TGTGCCAGCAGCACCAGTGGGACAGGACAGCCCCAGCATTTT
NA	TRBD1	TRBV6-5	TRBJ1-1	CASGTGGTNTEAFF	TGTGCCAGCGGGACAGGAGGCACAAACACTGAAGCTTTCTTT
NA	NA	TRBV28	TRBJ1-2	CASSYIDSSYYYGYTF	TGTGCCAGCAGTTATATTGACAGTTCATATTACTATGGCTACACCTTC
once	NA	TRBV14	TRBJ2-7	CASSQVTGLSGQYF	TGTGCCAGCAGCCAAGTGACAGGTCTCTCGGGGCAGTACTTC
NA	NA	TRBV11-2	TRBJ2-5	CASSTRGQETQYF	TGTGCCAGCAGCACCCGAGGGCAAGAGACCCAGTACTTC
NA	TRBD1	TRBV18	TRBJ2-7	CASSPGQGSHQYF	TGTGCCAGCTCACCGGGACAGGGGTCCCACCAGTACTTC
NA	NA	TRBV6-6	TRBJ2-3	CASSEVTGPIKAQYF	TGTGCCAGCAGTGAGGTAACGGGCCCTATCAAGGCGCAGTATTTT
NA	NA	TRBV7-3	TRBJ1-1	CASSLQGLNTEAFF	TGTGCCAGCAGCTTGCAGGGCTTGAACACTGAAGCTTTCTTT
NA	NA	TRBV5-1	TRBJ2-1	CASSLAGDWVNEQFF	TGCGCCAGCAGCTTGGCCGGGGACTGGGTTAATGAGCAGTTCTTC
NA	NA	TRBV5-8	TRBJ1-2	CASSPLGDSYGYTF	TGTGCCAGCAGCCCCCTTGGAGATAGCTATGGCTACACCTTC
few	TRBD1	TRBV15	TRBJ2-7	CATSSPGQGAGEQYF	TGTGCCACCAGCAGCCCGGGACAGGGGGCAGGCGAGCAGTACTTC
NA	NA	TRBV5-1	TRBJ2-7	CASSLTVSDLREQYF	TGCGCCAGCAGCTTGACGGTGTCGGACCTGCGGGAGCAGTACTTC
NA	NA	TRBV7-9	TRBJ1-2	CASSLRDVLNYGYTF	TGTGCCAGCAGCTTAAGGGATGTCCTAAACTATGGCTACACCTTC
NA	TRBD1	TRBV11-3	TRBJ2-7	CASARDREFEQYF	TGTGCCAGCGCTCGGGACAGGGAGTTCGAGCAGTACTTC
NA	NA	TRBV7-2	TRBJ1-5	CASRGAGDSNQPQHF	TGTGCCAGCAGGGGGGCCGGGGACAGCAATCAGCCCCAGCATTTT
NA	NA	TRBV7-2	TRBJ1-3	CASSFDSSGNTIYF	TGTGCCAGCAGCTTTGACAGCTCTGGAAACACCATATATTTT
NA	NA	TRBV4-1	TRBJ2-7	CASSQASRGEYEQYF	TGCGCCAGCAGCCAAGCATCCCGCGGAGAATACGAGCAGTACTTC
NA	TRBD1	TRBV5-1	TRBJ1-2	CASSLALTGGGYGYTF	TGCGCCAGCAGCTTGGCCTTGACAGGGGGCGGGTATGGCTACACCTTC
NA	NA	TRBV5-1	TRBJ2-7	CASSLGGYEQYF	TGCGCCAGCAGCTTGGGCGGGTACGAGCAGTACTTC
many	NA	TRBV11-3	TRBJ2-1	CASSLEGGLTYNEQFF	TGTGCCAGCAGCTTAGAGGGCGGACTGACCTACAATGAGCAGTTCTTC
NA	NA	TRBV14	TRBJ1-4	CASSQHDSEKLFF	TGTGCCAGCAGCCAGCACGATTCTGAAAAACTGTTTTTT
NA	NA	TRBV27	TRBJ1-2	CASSLWAGKMGGYTF	TGTGCCAGCAGTTTATGGGCGGGAAAAATGGGAGGCTACACCTTC
NA	TRBD2	TRBV6-6	TRBJ2-7	CASSLGLASYEQYF	TGTGCCAGCAGTTTGGGACTAGCCTCCTACGAGCAGTACTTC
NA	NA	TRBV19	TRBJ2-5	CASRRQGLKYQETQYF	TGTGCCAGCCGAAGACAGGGACTAAAGTACCAAGAGACCCAGTACTTC
NA	NA	TRBV5-4	TRBJ2-2	CASSGDPTRNTGELFF	TGTGCCAGCAGCGGGGACCCCACGCGGAACACCGGGGAGCTGTTTTTT
NA	NA	TRBV18	TRBJ1-5	CASSPLQGSNQPQHF	TGTGCCAGCTCACCACTACAGGGTAGCAATCAGCCCCAGCATTTT
NA	TRBD2	TRBV7-2	TRBJ2-7	CASSLGAGRVEQYF	TGTGCCAGCAGCTTAGGAGCGGGACGGGTCGAGCAGTACTTC
NA	TRBD2	TRBV11-3	TRBJ2-2	CASSPSEAGGSRTGELFF	TGTGCCAGCAGCCCCTCGGAAGCGGGAGGTTCTAGAACCGGGGAGCTGTTTTTT
many	TRBD1	TRBV5-1	TRBJ2-7	CASSLARNRGQGEQYF	TGCGCCAGCAGCTTGGCCCGAAACAGGGGACAAGGGGAGCAGTACTTC
NA	NA	TRBV6-5	TRBJ2-6	CASSYSTVRANVLTF	TGTGCCAGCAGTTACTCGACCGTCCGGGCCAACGTCCTGACTTTC
NA	TRBD1	TRBV9	TRBJ1-6	CASRRDRDSNSPLHF	TGTGCCAGCAGACGGGACAGGGATAGCAATTCACCCCTCCACTTT
few	NA	TRBV6-6	TRBJ1-5	CASTTRKGKSNQPQHF	TGTGCCAGCACCACACGGAAGGGTAAGAGCAATCAGCCCCAGCATTTT
NA	TRBD2	TRBV6-6	TRBJ2-4	CASSSGGKKYF	TGTGCCAGCAGCTCCGGGGGGAAAAAGTACTTC
NA	NA	TRBV12-2	TRBJ1-2	CASRLVRRNLANYGYTF	TGTGCAAGTCGCCTAGTTAGACGGAACCTAGCTAACTATGGCTACACCTTC
NA	NA	TRBV5-1	TRBJ2-1	CASSLGTVTNEQFF	TGCGCCAGCAGCTTGGGGACTGTAACCAATGAGCAGTTCTTC
NA	NA	TRBV7-9	TRBJ1-5	CASSFAGGNQPQHF	TGTGCCAGCAGCTTTGCAGGGGGCAATCAGCCCCAGCATTTT
NA	NA	TRBV11-2	TRBJ2-7	CASSLGRGRRSYEQYF	TGTGCCAGCAGCTTAGGGCGGGGCAGGAGGTCCTACGAGCAGTACTTT
NA	NA	TRBV7-2	TRBJ2-3	CASSLRGSSADTQYF	TGTGCCAGCAGCCTAAGGGGTAGCTCGGCAGATACGCAGTATTTT
NA	TRBD1	TRBV2	TRBJ1-3	CASSTPTGSGNTIYF	TGTGCCAGCAGTACCCCGACAGGGTCTGGAAACACCATATATTTT
NA	NA	TRBV2	TRBJ1-1	CASALGMNTEAFF	TGTGCCAGCGCGCTGGGGATGAACACTGAAGCTTTCTTT
NA	TRBD2	TRBV5-1	TRBJ2-3	CASSLASGSTDTQYF	TGCGCCAGCAGCTTGGCTAGCGGGAGTACAGATACGCAGTATTTT
NA	NA	TRBV11-2	TRBJ1-2	CASSLSRGGYTF	TGTGCCAGCAGCCTCTCCAGGGGAGGCTACACCTTC
NA	NA	TRBV4-2	TRBJ2-4	CASSQNNLAKNIQYF	TGTGCCAGCAGCCAAAACAACCTAGCCAAAAACATTCAGTACTTC
once	NA	TRBV28	TRBJ2-7	CASVGGAEQYF	TGTGCCTCAGTCGGCGGGGCCGAGCAGTACTTC
NA	TRBD2	TRBV27	TRBJ2-5	CASSFGPGGKETQYF	TGTGCCAGCAGTTTCGGTCCGGGGGGGAAAGAGACCCAGTACTTC
once	TRBD2	TRBV7-3	TRBJ2-2	CASSPLGLAGVSTGELFF	TGTGCCAGCAGCCCCTTAGGACTAGCGGGAGTCAGCACCGGGGAGCTGTTTTTT
NA	NA	TRBV9	TRBJ2-5	CASSVAPNSQETQYF	TGTGCCAGCAGCGTAGCCCCGAATTCGCAAGAGACCCAGTACTTC
NA	NA	TRBV29-1	TRBJ2-3	CSVVWADTQYF	TGCAGCGTTGTCTGGGCAGATACGCAGTATTTT
once	TRBD2	TRBV5-1	TRBJ2-1	CASSFLAGSPNEQFF	TGCGCCAGCAGCTTCCTAGCGGGAAGTCCCAATGAGCAGTTCTTC
NA	NA	TRBV14	TRBJ1-1	CASRMNSGLQGEAFF	TGTGCCAGCAGGATGAATAGCGGCCTTCAGGGTGAAGCTTTCTTT
few	TRBD2	TRBV18	TRBJ2-1	CASSPPVLAAYNEQFF	TGTGCCAGCTCACCACCGGTACTAGCGGCATACAATGAGCAGTTCTTC
NA	TRBD2	TRBV7-8	TRBJ2-1	CASSGILAGGKNEQFF	TGTGCCAGCAGCGGAATTCTAGCGGGGGGGAAGAATGAGCAGTTCTTC
NA	NA	TRBV6-1	TRBJ2-3	CASRGAATDTQYF	TGTGCCAGCAGAGGGGCTGCGACAGATACGCAGTATTTT